A selection of T cell receptor beta chains follows, all from one sample in a study of low-dose radiotherapy and immunotherapy resistance in tumors. TCRdb processed the reads anew with MiXCR; each CDR3 protein has one entry. The table lists nearly 95,000 distinct CDR3 sequences, 9.4% of them singletons, with around 0.97% in the top ten. The sequences come from PBMCs, collected before treatment. The receptors shown here come from a male donor with prostate cancer. The CDR3 runs from the conserved cysteine through the conserved F or W. D genes are given only for firm matches. Only some rows state a clone size, as once, few, many or a class for expanded clones.

>TRBD2|many|TRBV28|TRBJ2-2
CASSRLRGAGELFF
TGTGCCAGCAGTCGCCTTCGGGGGGCCGGGGAGCTGTTTTTT
>TRBD1|many|TRBV3-1|TRBJ1-1
CASSQGTGEFAEAFF
TGTGCCAGCAGCCAAGGGACAGGGGAGTTCGCTGAAGCTTTCTTT
>-|many|TRBV6-2/TRBV6-3|TRBJ1-1
CASGGSRSTEAFF
TGTGCCAGCGGGGGTTCGAGAAGCACTGAAGCTTTCTTT
>-|many|TRBV7-8|TRBJ2-7
CASSFDGYEQYF
TGTGCCAGCAGCTTCGACGGCTACGAGCAGTACTTC
>-|many|TRBV30|TRBJ2-3
CAWSVAGSLKGTDTQYF
TGTGCCTGGAGTGTCGCGGGGTCCCTAAAAGGCACAGATACGCAGTATTTT
>TRBD2|many|TRBV27|TRBJ2-1
CASSSPTSGTYNEQFF
TGTGCCAGCAGTTCCCCGACTAGCGGGACCTACAATGAGCAGTTCTTC
>-|many|TRBV19|TRBJ2-1
CASSMDRHLTYNEQFF
TGTGCCAGTAGTATGGATCGGCATTTAACCTACAATGAGCAGTTCTTC
>-|many|TRBV7-2|TRBJ2-1
CASSWAGREQFF
TGTGCCAGCAGCTGGGCAGGAAGAGAGCAGTTCTTC
>TRBD2|many|TRBV27|TRBJ2-1
CASSLRASGPTYNEQFF
TGTGCCAGCAGTTTAAGGGCTAGCGGACCTACCTACAATGAGCAGTTCTTC
>TRBD1|many|TRBV5-5|TRBJ1-2
CASSYAQGASGYTF
TGTGCCAGCAGCTACGCACAGGGGGCCTCTGGCTACACCTTC
>-|many|TRBV2|TRBJ2-1
CASSEGRGTYNEQFF
TGTGCCAGCAGTGAAGGAAGAGGGACCTACAATGAGCAGTTCTTC
>TRBD2|many|TRBV20-1|TRBJ2-1
CSAGSPLTSGRGNEQFF
TGCAGTGCTGGCTCCCCCTTGACTAGCGGGAGAGGGAATGAGCAGTTCTTC
>-|many|TRBV3-1|TRBJ1-1
CASSQRANTEAFF
TGTGCCAGCAGCCAAAGGGCGAACACTGAAGCTTTCTTT
>-|many|TRBV28|TRBJ2-1
CASSLQGEGGQFF
TGTGCCAGCAGTCTACAGGGGGAGGGTGGGCAGTTCTTC
>-|many|TRBV10-3|TRBJ2-7
CAISESPREGWSYEQYF
TGTGCCATCAGTGAGTCCCCTCGAGAGGGATGGTCCTACGAGCAGTACTTC
>-|-|TRBV20-1|TRBJ1-2
CGGSGYGYTF
TGCGGCGGCTCAGGGTATGGCTACACCTTC
>-|many|TRBV5-1|TRBJ2-3
CASSLGRSAGGREPSTDTQYF
TGCGCCAGCAGCTTGGGACGAAGTGCCGGGGGCAGGGAACCGAGCACAGATACGCAGTATTTT
>-|many|TRBV24-1|TRBJ2-1
CATSDLDVGGYNEQFF
TGTGCCACCAGTGATTTAGATGTTGGCGGGTACAATGAGCAGTTCTTC
>TRBD1|-|TRBV5-1|TRBJ2-7
CASSLTETGKGEQYF
TGCGCCAGCAGCTTGACCGAGACAGGGAAGGGGGAGCAGTACTTC
>-|many|TRBV2|TRBJ1-5
CASSEEGNQPQHF
TGTGCCAGCAGTGAAGAGGGGAATCAGCCCCAGCATTTT